What follows are 21 T cell receptor beta chains derived from one specimen sequenced in a study of blood T cell repertoires in COVID-19 (dated by TCRdb to 2020 to 2021). The library was built by means of the immunoSEQ multiplex PCR assay. This is the immuneACCESS table as TCRdb keeps it, with only in-frame sequences that have V and J called. A part of the clones is gone; compared with another copy, unresolved V genes explain less than half, and the rest is unexplained. This sample holds 90,000 to 120,000 clones; approximately 70% were observed only once. Together, the top ten hold roughly 2% of the sample. Sequencing was performed on peripheral blood. Every receptor here comes from a woman between 35 and 50 years old with acute or convalescent COVID-19.

The chain recombines TRBV7-2 with TRBJ2-5; 8 bases are shared with TRBD1. V lost 3 bases, J lost 5 bases, and 5 bases stayed unmatched. This CDR3 spans 14 amino acids. Germline lookup yields CDR1 SGHTA and CDR2 FQGNSA. The CDR3 nucleotides read TGTGCCAGCAGCTTTCAGGGGGCTGGGGAGACCCAGTACTTC. This translates into CASSFQGAGETQYF. The whole variable domain, remainder taken from reference TRBV7-2 and TRBJ2-5, is GAGVSQSPSNKVTEKGKDVELRCDPISGHTALYWYRQSLGQGLEFLIYFQGNSAPDKSGLPSDRFSAERTGGSVSTLTIQRTQQEDSAVYLCASSFQGAGETQYFGPGTRLLVL.

The CDR3 here is CASSVYSGGELFF. In DNA form, the CDR3 reads TGTGCCAGCAGCGTGTACTCTGGCGGGGAGCTGTTTTTT. The V call is TRBV9, the J call TRBJ2-2; D not certain. V was trimmed by 2 bases and J by 7 bases, leaving 9 bases between them. The CDR3 is 13 amino acids. Germline V lookup: CDR1 SGDLS, CDR2 YYNGEE.

The V gene is TRBV30, the J gene TRBJ1-5; possible D gene TRBD1, 6 bases. Trimming took off 3 bases at V and 7 bases at J, with 25 bases between the two ends. The CDR3 is 17 residues long. Germline CDR1 is GTSNPN and CDR2 is SVGIG (reference sequence). CDR3 nucleotide sequence: TGTGCCTGGAGCGGGGGGGGGTACAGGGACACAAGACAGCCCCAGCATTTT. Protein: CAWSGGGYRDTRQPQHF.

This clone was seen repeatedly, ten times or more. V is TRBV28 and J is TRBJ1-1; 7 bases map to TRBD1. This CDR3 spans 12 amino acids. V was clipped by 5 bases and J by 9 bases; unmatched bases: 6. The germline V gene encodes CDR1 MDHEN and CDR2 SYDVKM. The CDR3 DNA reads as TGTGCCAGCAGTCGACAGGGTGCCAAAGCTTTCTTT. Protein product: CASSRQGAKAFF.

The V and J genes are TRBV18 and TRBJ2-3; TRBD2 aligns across 8 bases. Trimming removed 3 bases from V and 0 bases from J; junction bases left unmatched: 5. This CDR3 region has 16 residues. Germline CDR1 and CDR2: KGHSH and LQKENI. The CDR3 protein is CASSPSGGASTDTQYF. In DNA, the CDR3 is TGTGCCAGCTCACCCTCGGGGGGGGCTAGCACAGATACGCAGTATTTT.

The CDR3 sequence is CASSLNSGGSQETQYF. CDR3 coding DNA: TGTGCCAGCAGCTTAAATAGCGGGGGGTCGCAAGAGACCCAGTACTTC. The chain combines TRBV7-7 with TRBJ2-5, with TRBD2 matching over 10 bases. Per germline, CDR1 SSHAT and CDR2 FNYEAQ (reference sequence). Trimming at V came to 2 bases and at J to 2 bases, leaving 5 bases not matched to a gene. The CDR3 covers 16 residues.

The chain combines TRBV5-1 with TRBJ2-3, with 10 bases matching TRBD2. V shed 5 bases and J 0 bases; nucleotides not matched to a gene: 6. CDR1 and CDR2 from the germline V gene are SGHRS and YFSETQ. This CDR3 region has 16 residues. DNA for the CDR3: TGCGCCAGCAGACAGACTAGCGGGCTTAGCACAGATACGCAGTATTTT. It yields the protein CASRQTSGLSTDTQYF.

The chain employs TRBV2 and TRBJ2-2; D possibly corresponds to TRBD1 (6 bases). Germline CDR1 SNHLY, CDR2 FYNNEI. V was shortened by 7 bases and J by 7 bases, with 10 bases between the two germline ends. The CDR3 sequence is 12 residues long. The CDR3 sequence is CASKRDIGELFF. The CDR3 bases are TGTGCCAGCAAGAGGGACATCGGGGAGCTGTTTTTT. The entire variable domain, with the rest obtained from reference TRBV2 and TRBJ2-2, is as follows: EPEVTQTPSHQVTQMGQEVILRCVPISNHLYFYWYRQILGQKVEFLVSFYNNEISEKSEIFDDQFSVERPDGSNFTLKIRSTKLEDSAMYFCASKRDIGELFFGEGSRLTVL.

This rearrangement joins TRBV5-1 to TRBJ2-3; D is unclear. The CDR3 spans 14 residues. CDR1 is SGHRS, CDR2 YFSETQ, per germline. V was trimmed by 4 bases and J by 3 bases, leaving 12 bases between them. This CDR3 is CASSDGPGTDTQYF. For the CDR3, the DNA is TGCGCCAGCAGCGACGGTCCGGGTACAGATACGCAGTATTTT.

This clone was recorded only once. The gene calls are TRBV6-2 or TRBV6-3 and TRBJ2-5; D possibly corresponds to TRBD1 (5 bases). The ends were cut back, 0 bases at V and 5 bases at J, with 13 bases in the middle. Germline CDR1 MNHEY, CDR2 SVGEGT. The CDR3 runs 15 residues. The CDR3 spells CASSYSAGLDETQYF. CDR3 DNA: TGTGCCAGCAGTTACTCGGCAGGGTTAGATGAGACCCAGTACTTC.

Regarding this clone: The junction does not match germline at one end; this may be a read error. This chain links TRBV24-1 with TRBJ1-1; 9 nucleotides line up with TRBD1. This CDR3 spans 12 amino acids. Germline V gives CDR1 KGHDR, CDR2 SFDVKD. The CDR3 nucleotides read TGTGCCACCAGTGATCCTTGGACAGGGGTCGTCTTT. Translation: CATSDPWTGVVF.

V and J are TRBV30 and TRBJ1-5; the D is unclear. The germline CDR1 and CDR2 sequences are GTSNPN and SVGIG (reference sequence). Trimming stripped 0 bases from V and 3 bases from J, with 9 bases between. CDR3 length: 14 amino acids. CDR3 sequence (DNA): TGTGCCTGGAGTGTGGCGGCCCCCAATCAGCCCCAGCATTTT. This gives the protein CAWSVAAPNQPQHF.

The genes are TRBV6-6 and TRBJ2-7; 7 positions match TRBD1. Per germline, CDR1 MNHNY and CDR2 SVGAGI (reference sequence). V gave up 5 bases and J gave up 2 bases; unmatched junction bases: 15. This CDR3 comprises 17 residues. CDR3 residues: CASSQHLSGQLTYEQYF. DNA of the CDR3: TGTGCCAGCAGTCAGCATCTTTCGGGACAGCTAACCTACGAGCAGTACTTC.

V is TRBV7-3 and J is TRBJ1-4; no clear D. The CDR3 totals 14 residues. The germline gives CDR1 SGHTA, CDR2 FQGTGA. V gave up 0 bases and J gave up 6 bases, with 8 bases separating them. The CDR3 loop reads CASSLTRLDEKLFF. DNA for the CDR3: TGTGCCAGCAGCTTAACTAGACTGGATGAAAAACTGTTTTTT.

There are a few counts of this clone. The V call is TRBV2, the J call TRBJ2-3; unclear D gene. The CDR3 is 14 residues long. Deletions cut 4 bases from V and 0 bases from J, with 8 bases between. CDR1 and CDR2 from the germline V gene are SNHLY and FYNNEI. The CDR3 nucleotides read TGTGCCAGCAGTGTCGGGTTGAGCACAGATACGCAGTATTTT. Translation gives CASSVGLSTDTQYF.

This chain links TRBV13 with TRBJ2-7; D not resolved. V was pared by 8 bases and J by 6 bases, with 17 bases between. From germline, CDR1 is PRHDT and CDR2 FYEKMQ (reference sequence). This CDR3 contains 13 residues. CDR3 nucleotide sequence: TGTGCCAGCTCATCCTTCAATCCCGGCGAGCAGTACTTC. This encodes CASSSFNPGEQYF. Supplemented by reference TRBV13 and TRBJ2-7, the full variable domain reads AAGVIQSPRHLIKEKRETATLKCYPIPRHDTVYWYQQGPGQDPQFLISFYEKMQSDKGSIPDRFSAQQFSDYHSELNMSSLELGDSALYFCASSSFNPGEQYFGPGTRLTVT.

The chain employs TRBV10-3 and TRBJ2-7, with TRBD1 matching over 10 bases. J gave up 5 bases and V 6 bases, and 7 bases lay outside the gene matches. Germline V gene data show CDR1 as ENHRY and CDR2 as SYGVKD. The CDR3 contains 14 residues. CDR3 nucleotides: TGTGCCATCAGCCCGGGACAGGGGATCAACGAGCAGTACTTC. Protein sequence: CAISPGQGINEQYF.

This clone was detected only once. The rearrangement links TRBV15 to TRBJ2-2; D is uncertain. The CDR3 extends over 13 amino acids. CDR1 and CDR2 from the germline V gene are LNHNV and YYDKDF (reference sequence). The V end lost 1 base, the J end lost 6 bases, and 6 bases lay between the germline ends. CDR3 nucleotide sequence: TGTGCCACCAGCAGAGTGGCATCCGGGGAGCTGTTTTTT. Its translation is CATSRVASGELFF.

This sequence joins TRBV10-3 and TRBJ1-4, with 7 bases identical to TRBD1. V lost 2 bases and J lost 4; bases outside the gene matches: 10. The CDR3 extends over 17 amino acids. Looked up from germline, CDR1 is ENHRY and CDR2 is SYGVKD. CDR3 in DNA: TGTGCCATCAGTGAGAAGTCTCGACAGGGCATTAATGAAAAACTGTTTTTT. Translating gives CAISEKSRQGINEKLFF.

This chain uses TRBV20-1 with TRBJ2-7; D is unclear. The germline V gene encodes CDR1 DFQATT and CDR2 SNEGSKA (reference sequence). CDR3 size: 13 residues. V lost 3 bases, J lost 0 bases, and 9 bases lay in between. The CDR3 DNA reads TGCAGTGCTAGTCCGGTTAGCTCCTACGAGCAGTACTTC. Protein: CSASPVSSYEQYF.

J is TRBJ2-1 and V is TRBV15, with 9 bases fitting TRBD1. The CDR3 is made up of 14 amino acids. Germline V gives CDR1 LNHNV, CDR2 YYDKDF (reference sequence). The V segment lost 1 base and the J segment 8 bases; nucleotides outside the gene matches: 3. CDR3 nucleotide sequence: TGTGCCACCAGCAGAGGGACAGGGGACCATGAGCAGTTCTTC. It yields the protein CATSRGTGDHEQFF.